The 32 T cell receptor beta chains in this list originate from one sample, sequenced in a study of T-cell reconstitution after alpha-beta-depleted transplantation in children. The authors prepared the TCRbeta library with unique molecular identifiers. MiXCR, run by TCRdb on the PCR reads, gives a single entry per CDR3 protein. The sample lists around 600,000 distinct CDR3 sequences; roughly 15% were seen once. The sequenced sample was PBMCs from the stem cell graft donor, obtained from the stem cell graft. All receptors derive from a human donor who donated a stem cell graft to a child with acute myeloid leukemia.

V usage is TRBV20-1 and J usage is TRBJ2-5; no clear D gene. The CDR3 consists of 14 residues. The germline V gene has CDR1 DFQATT and CDR2 SNEGSKA (reference sequence). Trimming stripped 1 base from V and 1 base from J, with 10 bases between. In DNA form, the CDR3 reads TGCAGTGCTAGAGCCTACGTCGGCCAAGAGACCCAGTACTTC. Protein product: CSARAYVGQETQYF.

This chain joins TRBV20-1 and TRBJ2-7, with 13 bases lining up with TRBD2. This CDR3 comprises 15 residues. Germline V gene lookup returns CDR1 DFQATT and CDR2 SNEGSKA (reference sequence). J was trimmed by 2 bases and V by 2 bases; bases with no gene match: 3. In DNA, the CDR3 is TGCAGTGCTAGACCGGGACTAGCGGGGACCTACGAGCAGTACTTC. Translation: CSARPGLAGTYEQYF.

This clonotype has a handful of counts. The chain links TRBV10-3 to TRBJ2-5, with TRBD1 matching 8 bases. The CDR3 length is 14 residues. V lost 7 bases, J lost 4 bases, and 8 bases stayed unmatched. Looked up from germline, CDR1 is ENHRY and CDR2 is SYGVKD. The chain's CDR3 is CAIMSQGAGETQYF. The CDR3 DNA is TGTGCCATCATGAGCCAGGGGGCAGGAGAGACCCAGTACTTC.

This clonotype showed up many times. J is TRBJ1-1 and V is TRBV5-5; TRBD1 agrees at 7 bases. Unmatched junction bases numbered 10, after V lost 4 bases and J lost 4 bases. This CDR3 contains 15 residues. CDR1 is SGHKS and CDR2 is YYEKEE in the germline V gene (reference sequence). The DNA for the CDR3 is TGTGCCAGCAGCGCACAAACAGGGGCTTCCACTGAAGCTTTCTTT. Its protein is CASSAQTGASTEAFF.

The chain combines TRBV9 with TRBJ2-2; D uncertain. Germline loops: CDR1 SGDLS, CDR2 YYNGEE. The CDR3 spans 14 residues. Trimming cost V 5 bases and J 0 bases, with 8 bases left between them. CDR3 region: CASREGPNTGELFF. DNA of the CDR3: TGTGCCAGCAGGGAAGGGCCGAACACCGGGGAGCTGTTTTTT. The variable domain in full, completed from reference TRBV9 and TRBJ2-2, reads DSGVTQTPKHLITATGQRVTLRCSPRSGDLSVYWYQQSLDQGLQFLIQYYNGEERAKGNILERFSAQQFPDLHSELNLSSLELGDSALYFCASREGPNTGELFFGEGSRLTVL.

J is TRBJ1-2 and V is TRBV29-1, with 7 bases fitting TRBD1. V shed 4 bases and J 6 bases; nucleotides not matched to a gene: 11. The CDR3 loop spans 14 amino acids. Germline V CDR1 and CDR2: SQVTM, ANQGSEA. CDR3 protein: CSVVGQYSTHGYTF. CDR3 DNA: TGCAGCGTTGTGGGACAGTACTCAACTCATGGCTACACCTTC.

The rearrangement links TRBV15 to TRBJ1-6, with unresolved D. This CDR3 region has 14 residues. V was pared by 1 base and J by 11 bases, with 12 bases between. Germline CDR1 reads LNHNV; CDR2 reads YYDKDF (reference sequence). In nucleotides, the CDR3 is TGTGCCACCAGCAGAGGAGGTGCAGCGGCACCCCTCCACTTT. It translates to CATSRGGAAAPLHF.

The chain uses TRBV29-1 and TRBJ2-7; 10 bases agree with TRBD1. J was trimmed by 5 bases and V by 2 bases; bases with no gene match: 6. The CDR3 loop spans 14 amino acids. Germline loops: CDR1 SQVTM, CDR2 ANQGSEA. The CDR3 region has the DNA TGCAGCGTTGAACGCGCTGGGACAGGGGACGAGCAGTACTTC. It is translated as CSVERAGTGDEQYF.

This clonotype was picked up many times. The chain joins TRBV4-3 to TRBJ1-5; 7 bases are a match to TRBD1. The length of the CDR3 is 15 residues. Germline CDR1 is LGHNA and CDR2 is YSLEER. J lost 5 bases, V lost 1 base, and 5 bases had no gene match. The DNA for the CDR3 is TGCGCCAGCAGCCAAGCCCGGGACAGCTATCAGCCCCAGCATTTT. It is translated as CASSQARDSYQPQHF.

The chain uses TRBV5-1 and TRBJ1-4; TRBD1 might be the D (5 bases). Germline assignment: CDR1 SGHRS and CDR2 YFSETQ. V was shortened by 0 bases and J by 3 bases, with 18 bases between the two germline ends. This CDR3 has 18 amino acids. The CDR3 loop reads CASSLGLLQGWSNEKLFF. Written as DNA, the CDR3 is TGCGCCAGCAGCTTGGGACTCTTGCAGGGATGGTCTAATGAAAAACTGTTTTTT.

This clonotype was observed a handful of times. This chain joins TRBV20-1 and TRBJ1-4, with TRBD1 matching over 8 bases. This CDR3 is 17 amino acids long. Germline V CDR1 and CDR2: DFQATT, SNEGSKA (reference sequence). V lost 6 bases and J lost 0; bases outside the gene matches: 12. CDR3 in amino acids: CSAQGGFEDATNEKLFF. The CDR3 bases are TGCAGTGCACAGGGGGGATTTGAAGATGCAACTAATGAAAAACTGTTTTTT.

The chain links TRBV11-2 to TRBJ1-6; 10 nucleotides align to TRBD1. V gave up 5 bases and J gave up 9 bases; unmatched junction bases: 4. Germline CDR1 is SGHAT and CDR2 is FQNNGV. The length of the CDR3 is 14 residues. The CDR3 DNA reads TGTGCCAGCAGCCGGGACAGGGGCGGTTCACCCCTCCACTTT. Amino acid sequence: CASSRDRGGSPLHF.

This clonotype was counted at least ten times. V gene TRBV4-3 combines with J gene TRBJ1-1; no clear D gene. Germline-derived CDR1 and CDR2 are LGHNA and YSLEER. V lost 0 bases, J lost 6 bases, and 8 bases lay in between. This CDR3 contains 13 residues. CDR3 protein: CASSQDTESEAFF. The CDR3, as DNA: TGCGCCAGCAGCCAAGATACGGAATCTGAAGCTTTCTTT.

Comments on this clonotype: This may arise from a read error, as a much more abundant clone is one base away. This sequence joins TRBV20-1 and TRBJ1-1; tentatively, D is TRBD1 (5 bases). Trimming cost V 2 bases and J 6 bases, with 13 bases left between them. The CDR3 length is 13 residues. Germline loops: CDR1 DFQATT, CDR2 SNEGSKA (reference sequence). CDR3: CSARTGLNSEAFF. The CDR3 DNA reads as TGCAGTGCTAGAACGGGGCTCAACTCTGAAGCTTTCTTT.

This clonotype was found many times. This chain connects TRBV29-1 to TRBJ2-3; 7 positions agree with TRBD2. Germline V gives CDR1 SQVTM, CDR2 ANQGSEA. This CDR3 has 11 residues. V lost 4 bases and J lost 12; bases outside the gene matches: 7. The CDR3, as DNA: TGCAGCGTTGCCGGGTCTAGCGGACAGTATTTT. The encoded protein is CSVAGSSGQYF.

The chain uses TRBV12-3 or TRBV12-4 and TRBJ1-1, with D hard to call. Trimming took 5 bases from V and 1 from J, leaving 11 bases between them. The CDR3 runs 14 residues. CDR3 in amino acids: CASSDGPANTEAFF. As DNA, the CDR3 is TGTGCCAGCAGTGACGGGCCAGCGAACACTGAAGCTTTCTTT.

This clonotype has only a few counts. The rearrangement joins TRBV7-8 to TRBJ2-7; D ambiguous. Trimming pared 0 bases from V and 5 bases from J, leaving 8 bases between. Germline V gene data show CDR1 as SGHVS and CDR2 as FQNEAQ. CDR3 length: 13 residues. The CDR3 here is CASSLALDHEQYF. The CDR3 DNA reads as TGTGCCAGCAGCTTAGCGTTGGACCACGAGCAGTACTTC.

The CDR3: CASSLDRAFGEQYV. CDR3 in DNA: TGTGCCAGCAGCCTTGACAGGGCCTTCGGCGAGCAGTACGTC. V and J are TRBV5-8 and TRBJ2-7; TRBD1 matches 7 bases. The germline V gene encodes CDR1 SGHTS and CDR2 YDEGEE. The V and J ends lost 4 bases and 6 bases, in that order; junction bases with no gene match: 10. The CDR3 covers 14 residues.

The V call is TRBV18, the J call TRBJ2-3; 7 bases map to TRBD2. Germline trimming cut 0 bases from V and 7 bases from J; bases unmatched to any gene: 13. The CDR3 is 17 residues long. Germline V CDR1 and CDR2: KGHSH, LQKENI. As DNA, the CDR3 is TGTGCCAGCTCACCACCCGGGGAGGGCCGGACGTCAAATACGCAGTATTTT. Translating it yields CASSPPGEGRTSNTQYF.

This clonotype was seen more than once but under ten times. V gene TRBV29-1 combines with J gene TRBJ2-2, with TRBD1 as a possible D gene (7 bases). The V end lost 6 bases, the J end lost 4 bases, and 15 bases lay between the germline ends. CDR1 SQVTM and CDR2 ANQGSEA come from the germline V gene. The CDR3 covers 14 residues. CDR3 residues: CSVDREDGTGELFF. The DNA for the CDR3 is TGCAGCGTCGACAGGGAGGACGGCACCGGGGAGCTGTTTTTT.

This clonotype has ten or more counts. The chain has TRBV5-1 and TRBJ1-1; tentative D call: TRBD1 (5 bases). Between the trimmed V and J ends, which lost 4 bases and 7 bases, there was a span of 11 bases. CDR1 SGHRS and CDR2 YFSETQ come from the germline V gene. The CDR3 is 12 residues long. CDR3 bases: TGCGCCAGCAGCACAGGAGTCGATGAAGCTTTCTTT. Protein product: CASSTGVDEAFF. The full variable domain, in which reference TRBV5-1 and TRBJ1-1 provide the parts outside the CDR3, is KAGVTQTPRYLIKTRGQQVTLSCSPISGHRSVSWYQQTPGQGLQFLFEYFSETQRNKGNFPGRFSGRQFSNSRSEMNVSTLELGDSALYLCASSTGVDEAFFGQGTRLTVV.

The rearrangement uses TRBV28 and TRBJ1-6; D possibly corresponds to TRBD1 (6 bases). The CDR3 is 15 residues long. The germline V gene has CDR1 MDHEN and CDR2 SYDVKM. V was clipped by 4 bases and J by 4 bases, with 11 bases between them. The CDR3 DNA follows: TGTGCCAGCAGTTCAGGACAGAGATATAATTCACCCCTCCACTTT. This encodes CASSSGQRYNSPLHF. Supplemented by reference TRBV28 and TRBJ1-6, the full variable domain reads DVKVTQSSRYLVKRTGEKVFLECVQDMDHENMFWYRQDPGLGLRLIYFSYDVKMKEKGDIPEGYSVSREKKERFSLILESASTNQTSMYLCASSSGQRYNSPLHFGNGTRLTVT.

The chain joins TRBV18 to TRBJ1-1; D is perhaps TRBD1 (6 bases). The V end was cut by 3 bases, the J end by 4 bases, with 24 bases between. Germline V gives CDR1 KGHSH, CDR2 LQKENI. The CDR3 length is 18 residues. CDR3 residues: CASSPRTASPVGGTEAFF. The CDR3 DNA reads TGTGCCAGCTCACCCAGGACAGCATCACCCGTCGGGGGCACTGAAGCTTTCTTT.

This clonotype was counted at least ten times. This chain connects TRBV12-3 or TRBV12-4 to TRBJ1-1, with 9 nucleotides matching TRBD1. V lost 6 bases and J lost 4; bases outside the gene matches: 6. The CDR3 extends over 14 amino acids. The CDR3 loop is CASSKGQGGTEAFF. CDR3 nucleotide sequence: TGTGCCAGCAGCAAGGGACAGGGAGGCACTGAAGCTTTCTTT.

This clonotype appeared a few times. J is TRBJ1-6 and V is TRBV4-3; D is ambiguous. Germline V CDR1 and CDR2: LGHNA, YSLEER. The CDR3 loop spans 16 amino acids. The V gene lost 0 bases and the J gene lost 10 bases, with 16 bases spanning the gap. CDR3 sequence reads: CASSQDPRDLGSPLHF. In DNA form, the CDR3 reads TGCGCCAGCAGCCAAGATCCCCGGGATCTGGGATCACCCCTCCACTTT.

This chain joins TRBV7-2 and TRBJ2-6, with D hard to call. V was clipped by 5 bases and J by 0 bases, with 11 bases between them. Per germline, CDR1 SGHTA and CDR2 FQGNSA. The CDR3 runs to 16 residues. CDR3 sequence reads: CASSHQTGSGANVLTF. CDR3 in DNA: TGTGCCAGCAGCCATCAGACGGGCTCTGGGGCCAACGTCCTGACTTTC.

This clonotype was seen only a few times. The chain recombines TRBV5-6 with TRBJ2-3; a possible D gene is TRBD2 (6 bases). The CDR3 loop spans 14 amino acids. Germline-derived CDR1 and CDR2 are SGHDT and YYEEEE. V lost 3 bases to trimming and J lost 2 bases, with 10 bases between them. The CDR3 region has the DNA TGTGCCAGCAGCTGGGGGGACCTCACAGATACGCAGTATTTT. This translates into CASSWGDLTDTQYF.

Many counts were recorded for this clonotype. The gene calls are TRBV12-3 or TRBV12-4 and TRBJ2-1; unclear D gene. This CDR3 has 11 residues. Trimming stripped 3 bases from V and 9 bases from J, with 6 bases between. CDR3 protein: CASSFTPEQFF. The CDR3 DNA reads TGTGCCAGCAGTTTTACCCCTGAGCAGTTCTTC.

At least ten counts were recorded for this clonotype. This chain links TRBV27 with TRBJ1-4; weak D call: TRBD1 (6 bases). The CDR3 runs 16 residues. V lost 5 bases, J lost 5 bases, and 18 bases lay in between. Germline CDR1 is MNHEY and CDR2 is SMNVEV (reference sequence). The CDR3 sequence is CASSPTPTGRNEKLFF. The CDR3 DNA sequence: TGTGCCAGCAGTCCCACCCCGACAGGACGAAATGAAAAACTGTTTTTT. The variable domain in full, with the rest retrieved from reference TRBV27 and TRBJ1-4, is EAQVTQNPRYLITVTGKKLTVTCSQNMNHEYMSWYRQDPGLGLRQIYYSMNVEVTDKGDVPEGYKVSRKEKRNFPLILESPSPNQTSLYFCASSPTPTGRNEKLFFGSGTQLSVL.

This clonotype was seen at least ten times. This sequence joins TRBV20-1 and TRBJ1-3, with no clear D. In germline, CDR1 is DFQATT, CDR2 SNEGSKA (reference sequence). The CDR3 spans 14 residues. The V and J ends lost 1 base and 0 bases respectively, with 7 bases between them. CDR3 nucleotides: TGCAGTGCTAGAGGGGGAATCTCTGGAAACACCATATATTTT. It codes for CSARGGISGNTIYF.

Concerning this clonotype: This clone may be a read error of a much larger clone one base away. V gene TRBV20-1 combines with J gene TRBJ1-5; D unresolved. The CDR3 contains 15 residues. Germline loops: CDR1 DFQATT, CDR2 SNEGSKA (reference sequence). The CDR3 DNA is TGCAGTGTCCGTTCCCCGGGGAAAAGGGATCAGCACCAGCATTTT. Translation: CSVRSPGKRDQHQHF.

This clonotype has a count of ten or more. The chain links TRBV30 to TRBJ2-7; TRBD2 might be the D (5 bases). V shed 0 bases and J shed 4 bases, with 10 bases lying between them. Germline V gene sequence: CDR1 GTSNPN, CDR2 SVGIG (reference sequence). This CDR3 region has 13 residues. The CDR3 coding sequence is TGTGCCTGGAGTGTAGAGGTAGCGTACGAGCAGTACTTC. Its protein product is CAWSVEVAYEQYF.